These T cell receptor beta chains were read from a single sample in a study of cytomegalovirus exposure and HLA in healthy donors. Repertoires were generated with immunoSEQ multiplex PCR, while TCRdb's copy carries only in-frame clones and drops some. The sample has about 140,000 clones; around 81% are singletons. Material for sequencing was PBMCs. The receptors come from a man in his forties in good health and CMV-seropositive. Each CDR3 is given with its conserved first and last residue. A D gene is named only where the DNA matches it firmly. For some rows the clone size is stated as once, few or many, or as a class when expanded; others skip it.

>15|TRBJ1-2|NA|NA|TRBV5-5
CASTFFPQGGYGYTF
TGTGCCAGCACCTTTTTTCCTCAGGGCGGCTATGGCTACACCTTC
>16|TRBJ1-1|TRBD1|NA|TRBV7-9
CASSSFRTGGTTEAFF
TGTGCCAGCAGCTCCTTTCGGACAGGGGGGACGACTGAAGCTTTCTTT
>12|TRBJ2-3|TRBD2|NA|TRBV4-1
CASAGGTATQYF
TGCGCCAGCGCGGGGGGGACTGCTACGCAGTATTTT
>15|TRBJ1-1|NA|NA|TRBV5-1
CASSLVGGEGTEAFF
TGCGCCAGCAGCTTGGTTGGAGGGGAGGGAACTGAAGCTTTCTTT
>17|TRBJ2-7|TRBD2|NA|TRBV5-1
CASSLRVSGVPPYEQYF
TGCGCCAGCAGCTTGAGGGTTAGCGGGGTTCCACCCTACGAGCAGTACTTC
>14|TRBJ1-4|NA|NA|TRBV18
CASSRAGSNEKLFF
TGTGCCAGCTCAAGGGCAGGGTCAAATGAAAAACTGTTTTTT
>15|TRBJ1-1|NA|NA|TRBV2
CASSEAQGSNTEAFF
TGTGCCAGCAGTGAAGCCCAGGGGTCGAACACTGAAGCTTTCTTT
>14|TRBJ2-7|TRBD1|once|TRBV9
CASSWDSTNYEQYF
TGTGCCAGCAGCTGGGACAGCACAAACTACGAGCAGTACTTC
>13|TRBJ1-1|NA|NA|TRBV7-2
CASSLHMNTEAFF
TGTGCCAGCAGCTTACACATGAACACTGAAGCTTTCTTT
>14|TRBJ1-1|NA|NA|TRBV5-1
CASSLGRGNTEAFF
TGCGCCAGCAGCTTGGGCAGGGGCAACACTGAAGCTTTCTTT
>14|TRBJ1-5|NA|NA|TRBV18
CASSLGQSNQPQHF
TGTGCCAGCTCACTAGGACAGTCTAATCAGCCCCAGCATTTT
>15|TRBJ2-2|NA|few|TRBV5-1
CASSLGTLNTGELFF
TGCGCCAGCAGCCTCGGGACACTTAACACCGGGGAGCTGTTTTTT
>15|TRBJ1-1|TRBD1|NA|TRBV7-2
CASSLAGGRYTEAFF
TGTGCCAGCAGCTTAGCAGGGGGCCGTTACACTGAAGCTTTCTTT
>13|TRBJ1-3|NA|few|TRBV9
CASSVVPGNTIYF
TGTGCCAGCAGCGTAGTTCCAGGGAACACCATATATTTT
>18|TRBJ2-1|NA|NA|TRBV4-3
CASSQDSFRESSYNEQFF
TGCGCCAGCAGCCAAGATTCTTTCCGGGAGAGCTCCTACAATGAGCAGTTCTTC
>13|TRBJ2-7|TRBD1|NA|TRBV2
CASSGDRIYEQYF
TGTGCCAGCAGTGGGGACAGGATCTACGAGCAGTACTTC
>12|TRBJ2-3|NA|NA|TRBV29-1
CSVEGGTDTQYF
TGCAGCGTTGAAGGAGGGACAGATACGCAGTATTTT
>14|TRBJ1-5|TRBD1|NA|TRBV30
CAWSHTGGDQPQHF
TGTGCCTGGAGCCACACAGGGGGCGATCAGCCCCAGCATTTT
>14|TRBJ2-4|TRBD2|NA|TRBV5-8
CASSLAGEGNIQYF
TGTGCCAGCAGCTTGGCTGGGGAGGGAAACATTCAGTACTTC
>15|TRBJ2-3|NA|NA|TRBV19
CASSMWSEDTDTQYF
TGTGCCAGTAGTATGTGGAGCGAAGACACAGATACGCAGTATTTT
>17|TRBJ2-6|TRBD1|NA|TRBV19
CASSSRDRVSGANVLTF
TGTGCCAGTAGTAGCCGGGACAGGGTTTCGGGGGCCAACGTCCTGACTTTC
>17|TRBJ1-1|NA|NA|TRBV7-2
CASSFQNGLRGKTEAFF
TGTGCCAGCAGCTTCCAGAACGGGTTGAGGGGGAAAACGGAAGCTTTCTTT
>14|TRBJ1-2|TRBD1|few|TRBV28
CASSPPTGGDGYTF
TGTGCCAGCAGTCCCCCCACAGGGGGGGACGGCTACACCTTC
>13|TRBJ2-5|TRBD1|NA|TRBV13
CASSLSGGETQYF
TGTGCCAGCAGTCTCTCAGGGGGAGAGACCCAGTACTTC
>14|TRBJ1-5|NA|NA|TRBV6-6
CASSRPGVNQPQHF
TGTGCCAGCAGTCGTCCCGGGGTCAATCAGCCCCAGCATTTT
>14|TRBJ2-3|NA|NA|TRBV2
CASSQGWAADTQYF
TGTGCCAGCAGCCAGGGCTGGGCGGCAGATACGCAGTATTTT
>12|TRBJ2-7|NA|NA|TRBV28
CATQRGSYEQYF
TGTGCCACCCAAAGGGGCTCCTACGAGCAGTACTTC
>19|TRBJ1-6|TRBD1|NA|TRBV5-1
CASSLVGGARNSDNSPLHF
TGCGCCAGCAGCTTGGTAGGGGGCGCAAGGAATTCGGATAATTCACCCCTCCACTTT
>14|TRBJ2-1|NA|NA|TRBV28
CASIEQGYGNEQFF
TGTGCCAGCATTGAGCAGGGTTATGGGAATGAGCAGTTCTTC
>12|TRBJ2-7|NA|NA|TRBV5-1
CASSSTGYEQYF
TGCGCCAGCAGCTCTACAGGATACGAGCAGTACTTC
>11|TRBJ1-1|NA|NA|TRBV20-1
CSLIQGAEAFF
TGCAGCCTAATACAGGGAGCGGAAGCTTTCTTT
>14|TRBJ2-2|NA|few|TRBV7-9
CASQVTANTGELFF
TGTGCCAGCCAAGTCACAGCGAACACCGGGGAGCTGTTTTTT
>18|TRBJ2-7|TRBD2|few|TRBV5-1
CASSLGLRTRLASDEQYF
TGCGCCAGCAGCTTAGGTTTACGAACTAGACTAGCCAGCGACGAGCAGTACTTC
>16|TRBJ1-1|NA|once|TRBV6-6
CASSYRRTEKLTEAFF
TGTGCCAGCAGTTACCGAAGGACAGAAAAACTCACTGAAGCTTTCTTT
>15|TRBJ2-7|TRBD1|NA|TRBV5-6
CASSRKGQGAYEQYF
TGTGCCAGCAGCAGAAAAGGACAGGGGGCCTACGAGCAGTACTTC
>15|TRBJ1-5|TRBD1|few|TRBV30
CAWRLQGGVHQPQHF
TGTGCCTGGAGACTACAGGGGGGTGTTCATCAGCCCCAGCATTTT
>19|TRBJ1-1|NA|NA|TRBV21-1
CASSKEVRRTDVSTREAFF
TGTGCCAGCAGCAAAGAGGTCAGGCGTACCGACGTCTCAACCCGTGAAGCTTTCTTT
>15|TRBJ1-5|TRBD1|NA|TRBV7-8
CASSQDRGSNQPQHF
TGTGCCAGCAGCCAGGACAGGGGAAGCAATCAGCCCCAGCATTTT
>15|TRBJ1-1|NA|NA|TRBV4-1
CASSQDLRGNTEAFF
TGCGCCAGCAGCCAAGATCTTCGGGGAAACACTGAAGCTTTCTTT
>18|TRBJ1-2|TRBD1|NA|TRBV5-1
CASSSLGRTGGRNYGYTF
TGCGCCAGCAGCTCCCTAGGTCGGACAGGGGGCCGAAACTATGGCTACACCTTC
>13|TRBJ1-1|TRBD1|NA|TRBV5-6
CASSWTGGTEAFF
TGTGCCAGCAGCTGGACAGGGGGCACTGAAGCTTTCTTT
>13|TRBJ1-1|NA|NA|TRBV10-2
CASSEAQNTEAFF
TGCGCCAGCAGTGAGGCGCAGAACACTGAAGCTTTCTTT